Reported below is one T cell receptor beta chain. No antigen is known for it. CDR3 length: 15 amino acids. The ends were cut back, 2 bases at V and 0 bases at J, with 9 bases in the middle. The germline gives CDR1 SGHDN, CDR2 FVKESK. This sample is drawn from a study of Tregs in tolerant kidney transplant recipients. General study findings and limits: The most relevant donor-specific Treg TCRbeta repertoire apparently came from expansion with activated donor B cells.

Recipients received nonmyeloablative bone marrow transplants from related graft donors, with transient mixed chimerism. Unstimulated regulatory T cells (CD4+CD25+CD127-), CD4+CD25- non-regulatory cells, CD4 and CD8 cells were FACS-sorted from thawed PBMCs. Generated by immunoSEQ multiplex PCR, the TCRdb table keeps only in-frame clones and is missing some. The repertoire has more than 70,000 clones, around 90% of them found once; the top ten carry 1.5% to 2%. The J gene is TRBJ2-3, the V gene TRBV14; D not resolved. This TCR was sampled from a human patient who received a combined kidney and bone marrow transplant. Certain T cells may be donor cells from the graft. The source material was CD4+ T cells from blood (PBMCs), sampled 24 months after the transplant. The CDR3 here is CASSQWAQSTDTQYF. The CDR3 bases are TGTGCCAGCAGCCAATGGGCACAAAGCACAGATACGCAGTATTTT.